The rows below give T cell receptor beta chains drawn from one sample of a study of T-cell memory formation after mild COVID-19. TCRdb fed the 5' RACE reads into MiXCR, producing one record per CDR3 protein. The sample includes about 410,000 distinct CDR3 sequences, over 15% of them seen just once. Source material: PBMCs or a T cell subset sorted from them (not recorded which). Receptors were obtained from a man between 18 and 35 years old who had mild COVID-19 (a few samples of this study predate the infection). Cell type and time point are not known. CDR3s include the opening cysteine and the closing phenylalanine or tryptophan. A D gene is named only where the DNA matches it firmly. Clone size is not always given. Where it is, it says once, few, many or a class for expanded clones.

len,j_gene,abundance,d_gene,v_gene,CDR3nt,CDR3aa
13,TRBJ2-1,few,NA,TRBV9,TGTGCCAGCAGCGTAGATGGAGGCAATGAGCAGTTCTTC,CASSVDGGNEQFF
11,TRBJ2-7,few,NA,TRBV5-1,TGCGCCAGCAGGGAGGGATCCGAGCAGTACTTC,CASREGSEQYF
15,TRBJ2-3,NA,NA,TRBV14,TGTGCCAGCAGCCAGCAGGGGTTCGGCACAGATACGCAGTATTTT,CASSQQGFGTDTQYF
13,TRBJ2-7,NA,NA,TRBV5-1,TGCGCCAGCAGCTTATCCGGGACTTCGGAGCAGTACTTC,CASSLSGTSEQYF
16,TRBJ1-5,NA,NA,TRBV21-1,TGTGCCAGCAGCAAGTCCCTAGGGAGGAGCAATCAGCCCCAGCATTTT,CASSKSLGRSNQPQHF
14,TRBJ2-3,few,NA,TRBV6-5,TGTGCCAGCGGTCCCCATGGTGAAGGTGATACGCAGTATTTT,CASGPHGEGDTQYF
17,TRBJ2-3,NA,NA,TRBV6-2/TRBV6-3,TGTGCCAGCAGTTACCCAGATCGGGGGGCTAGCACAGATACGCAGTATTTT,CASSYPDRGASTDTQYF
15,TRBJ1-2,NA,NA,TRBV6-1,TGTGCCAGCAGTACTACAGGCGAGGATAGCTATGGCTACACCTTC,CASSTTGEDSYGYTF
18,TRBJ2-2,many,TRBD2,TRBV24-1,TGTGCCACCAGTGGACTAGCGGGGGCCAACACGAACACCGGGGAGCTGTTTTTT,CATSGLAGANTNTGELFF
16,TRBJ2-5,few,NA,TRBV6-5,TGTGCCAGCAGTTACTCGGGCGTCACGACAATAGAGACCCAGTACTTC,CASSYSGVTTIETQYF
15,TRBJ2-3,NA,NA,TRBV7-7,TGTGCTAGCAGCTTAGTCGCCGGGAATCCAGATACGCAGTATTTT,CASSLVAGNPDTQYF
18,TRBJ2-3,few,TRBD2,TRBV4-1,TGCGCCAGCAGCCACGGCGAGACTAGCGGGGGCCCCACAGATACGCAGTATTTT,CASSHGETSGGPTDTQYF
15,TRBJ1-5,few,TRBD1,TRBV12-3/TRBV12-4,TGTGCCAGCGACCACGGGACAGTCTTCTATCAGCCCCAGCATTTT,CASDHGTVFYQPQHF
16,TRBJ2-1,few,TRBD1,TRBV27,TGTGCCAGCAGTTTATTAGGACAGGGGACATACAATGAGCAGTTCTTC,CASSLLGQGTYNEQFF
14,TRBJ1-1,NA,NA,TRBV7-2,TGTGCCAGCAGTTGGGGTGGGGGGGACACTGAAGCTTTCTTT,CASSWGGGDTEAFF
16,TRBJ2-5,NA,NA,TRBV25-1,TGTGCCAGCAGTGCGGTGTGGGGGAGGGGGAAAGAGACCCAGTACTTC,CASSAVWGRGKETQYF
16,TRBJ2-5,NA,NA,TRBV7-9,TGTGCCAGCAGCTCAACCAGGACAGCTCCTCAAGAGACCCAGTACTTC,CASSSTRTAPQETQYF
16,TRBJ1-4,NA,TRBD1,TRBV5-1,TGCGCCAGCAGCCGTGGACAGGGGTCAACTAATGAAAAACTGTTTTTT,CASSRGQGSTNEKLFF
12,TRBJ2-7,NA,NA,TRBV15,TGTGCCACCAGCCCGGACCTGTACGAGCAGTACTTC,CATSPDLYEQYF
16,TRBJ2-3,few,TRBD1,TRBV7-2,TGTGCCAGCAGCCCCCGGACAGGTACATTCACAGATACGCAGTATTTT,CASSPRTGTFTDTQYF
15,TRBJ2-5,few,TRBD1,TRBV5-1,TGCGCCAGCAGCTCGACAGGGGGCTTCGCGGAGACCCAGTACTTC,CASSSTGGFAETQYF
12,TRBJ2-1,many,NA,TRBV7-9,TGTGCCAGCAGCCTCCTAGGAGCCGAGCAGTTCTTC,CASSLLGAEQFF
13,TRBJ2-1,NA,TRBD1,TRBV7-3,TGTGCCAGCAGCACACAGGGGGGAAATGAGCAGTTCTTC,CASSTQGGNEQFF
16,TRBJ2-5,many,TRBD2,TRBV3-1,TGTGCCAGCAGCCAAACCGGGCGGGGGGGTTTGGAGACCCAGTACTTC,CASSQTGRGGLETQYF
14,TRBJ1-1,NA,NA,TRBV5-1,TGCGCCAGCAGCTGGGATGAGGGGAACACTGAAGCTTTCTTT,CASSWDEGNTEAFF
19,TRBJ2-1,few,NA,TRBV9,TGTGCCAGCAGCGTAGCCCCCAGGGGGGGGGGCCGTTCGGACAATGAGCAGTTCTTC,CASSVAPRGGGRSDNEQFF
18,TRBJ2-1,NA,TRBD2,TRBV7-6,TGTGCCAGCAGCTTAACTCCCTCTAGCGGGGGGGCTGTAAATGAGCAGTTCTTC,CASSLTPSSGGAVNEQFF
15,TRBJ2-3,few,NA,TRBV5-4,TGTGCCAGCAACCCCCCCGGGGGATCGGGAGATACGCAGTATTTT,CASNPPGGSGDTQYF
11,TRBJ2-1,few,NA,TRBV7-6,TGTGCCAGCAGCTACCACAATGAGCAGTTCTTC,CASSYHNEQFF
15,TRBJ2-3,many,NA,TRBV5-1,TGCGCCAGCAGCTTGGCCGTCGGGAGCACAGATACGCAGTATTTT,CASSLAVGSTDTQYF
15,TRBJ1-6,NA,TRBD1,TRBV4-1,TGCGCCAGCAGCCACCCGAAGACAGGGGCGACACCCCTCCACTTT,CASSHPKTGATPLHF
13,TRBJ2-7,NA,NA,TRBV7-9,TGTGCCAGCAGCTCCAGCGCCGGCTACGAGCAGTACTTC,CASSSSAGYEQYF
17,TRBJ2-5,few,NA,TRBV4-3,TGCGCCAGCAGCCAAGATTGGTTGGCGGGTTCTCAAGAGACCCAGTACTTC,CASSQDWLAGSQETQYF
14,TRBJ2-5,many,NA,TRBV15,TGTGCCACCAGCAGAGATTTGTCTGTGGAGACCCAGTACTTC,CATSRDLSVETQYF
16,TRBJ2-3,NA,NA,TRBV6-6,TGTGCCAGCAGTACTACCGGGGGAACCTACACAGATACGCAGTATTTT,CASSTTGGTYTDTQYF
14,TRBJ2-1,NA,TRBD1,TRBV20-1,TGCAGTGCTGGTAGACAGGGCTTTGGAAATGAGCAGTTCTTC,CSAGRQGFGNEQFF
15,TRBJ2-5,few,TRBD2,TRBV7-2,TGTGCCAGCAGGGTTAGCGGGGGGGCTCTAGGGGTCCAGTACTTC,CASRVSGGALGVQYF
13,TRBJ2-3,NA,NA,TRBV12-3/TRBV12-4,TGTGCCAGCAGTTTTGCAGAAACAGATACGCAGTATTTT,CASSFAETDTQYF
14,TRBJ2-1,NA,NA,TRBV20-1,TGCAGTGCTAGAGCGGGGAGCCCTATCAATGAGCAGTTCTTC,CSARAGSPINEQFF
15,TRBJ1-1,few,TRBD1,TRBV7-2,TGTGCCAGCAGCTCTGACAGGGGGCGGAACACTGAAGCTTTCTTT,CASSSDRGRNTEAFF
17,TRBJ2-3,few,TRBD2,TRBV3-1,TGTGCCAGCAGCCGGGGGAGACTAGCGGGGGGCACAGATACGCAGTATTTT,CASSRGRLAGGTDTQYF